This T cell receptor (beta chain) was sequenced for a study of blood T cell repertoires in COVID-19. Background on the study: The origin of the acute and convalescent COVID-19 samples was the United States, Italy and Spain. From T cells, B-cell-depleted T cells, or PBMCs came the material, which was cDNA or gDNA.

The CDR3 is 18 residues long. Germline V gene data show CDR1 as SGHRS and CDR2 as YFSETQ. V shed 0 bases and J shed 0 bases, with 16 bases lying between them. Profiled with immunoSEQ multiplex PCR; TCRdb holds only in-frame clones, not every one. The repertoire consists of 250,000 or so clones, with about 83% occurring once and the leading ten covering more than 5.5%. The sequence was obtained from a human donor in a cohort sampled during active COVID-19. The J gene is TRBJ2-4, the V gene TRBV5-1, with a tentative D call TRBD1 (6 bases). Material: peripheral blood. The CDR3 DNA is TGCGCCAGCAGCTTGGCTCCGGACAGAGCACTAGCCAAAAACATTCAGTACTTC. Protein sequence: CASSLAPDRALAKNIQYF.